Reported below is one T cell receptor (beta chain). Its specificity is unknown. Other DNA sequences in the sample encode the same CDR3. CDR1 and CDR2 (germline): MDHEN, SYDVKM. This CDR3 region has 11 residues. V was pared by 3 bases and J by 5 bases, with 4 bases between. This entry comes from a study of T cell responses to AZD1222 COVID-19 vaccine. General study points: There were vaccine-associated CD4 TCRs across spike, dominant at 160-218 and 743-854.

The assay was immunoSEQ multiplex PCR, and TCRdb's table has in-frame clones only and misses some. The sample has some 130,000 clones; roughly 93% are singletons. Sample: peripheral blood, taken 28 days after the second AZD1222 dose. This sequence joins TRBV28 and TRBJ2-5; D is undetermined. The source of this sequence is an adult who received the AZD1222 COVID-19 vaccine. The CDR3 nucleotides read TGTGCCAGCAGTTTGGGCGAGACCCAGTACTTC. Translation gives CASSLGETQYF.